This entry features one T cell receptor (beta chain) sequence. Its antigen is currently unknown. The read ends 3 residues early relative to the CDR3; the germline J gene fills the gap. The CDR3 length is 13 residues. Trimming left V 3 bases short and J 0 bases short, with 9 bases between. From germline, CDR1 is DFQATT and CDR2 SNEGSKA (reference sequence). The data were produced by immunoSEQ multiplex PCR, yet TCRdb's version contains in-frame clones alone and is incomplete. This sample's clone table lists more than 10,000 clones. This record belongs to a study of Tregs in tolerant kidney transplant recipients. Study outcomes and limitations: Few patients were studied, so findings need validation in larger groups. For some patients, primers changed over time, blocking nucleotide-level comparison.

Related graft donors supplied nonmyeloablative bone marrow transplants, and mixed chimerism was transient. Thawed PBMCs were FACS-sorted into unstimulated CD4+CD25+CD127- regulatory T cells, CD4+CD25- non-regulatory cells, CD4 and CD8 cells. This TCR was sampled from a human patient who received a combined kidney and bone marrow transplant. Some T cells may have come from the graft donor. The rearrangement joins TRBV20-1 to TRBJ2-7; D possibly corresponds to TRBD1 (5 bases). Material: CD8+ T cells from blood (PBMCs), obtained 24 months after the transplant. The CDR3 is CSARPRDSYEQYF. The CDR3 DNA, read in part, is TGCAGTGCTAGGCCCAGGGACTCCTACGAG.